This T cell receptor beta chain was captured by sequencing in a study of blood T cell repertoires in COVID-19. The assay was immunoSEQ multiplex PCR, and TCRdb's table has in-frame clones only and misses some. This table holds fewer than 110,000 clones, about 87% found once. This TCR was sampled from a human donor in a cohort sampled during active or convalescent COVID-19. The sample was peripheral blood.

The CDR3 nucleotides read TGTGCCAGCAGCTTAGCACTTTTTCCCGGAAACACCATATATTTT. It codes for CASSLALFPGNTIYF. The chain has TRBV7-2 and TRBJ1-3; D gene uncertain. The CDR3 runs to 15 residues. V was cut by 0 bases and J by 4 bases, with 10 bases left in between. Germline assignment: CDR1 SGHTA and CDR2 FQGNSA.